This T cell receptor (beta chain) derives from a study of post-analysis software for immune sequencing data. Study conclusions and caveats: TRBV5-6, TRBV5-1 and TRBV20-1 were among a handful of TRBV segments more frequent in patients than controls. When compared against controls, multiple sclerosis patients showed significantly lower normalized Chao1 diversity.

From germline, CDR1 is SGHAT and CDR2 FQNNGV. V shed 1 base, J shed 4 bases, and the junction held 10 bases outside the gene matches. The CDR3 runs to 18 residues. Unique molecular identifiers featured in each of the TCR beta cDNA libraries. Each CDR3 protein gets one entry after TCRdb re-called the PCR reads with MiXCR. Of approximately 250,000 distinct CDR3 sequences in the sample, about 40% are singletons; the top ten hold around 4.7%. Points on this clonotype: Its antigen is unidentified.

The genes are TRBV11-2 and TRBJ1-2; 12 bases are shared with TRBD1. Sample: blood. This receptor was taken from a girl between 10 and 17 years old with multiple sclerosis. CDR3 nucleotides: TGTGCCAGCAGCTTAGGTCGGGGACAGGGGGCGCGCGGCTATGGCTACACCTTC. This codes for CASSLGRGQGARGYGYTF.